This T cell receptor beta chain was sequenced for a study of CD8 T cells in ankylosing spondylitis. Findings and caveats of the study: Certain motif variants had earlier been reported in reactive arthritis synovial fluid and blood. Ankylosing spondylitis blood seemed to carry a telltale TCR beta motif made of fewer than ten highly homologous variants. Disease-linked clones reportedly showed significant enrichment in matched ankylosing spondylitis synovial fluid.

The ends were cut back, 0 bases at V and 2 bases at J, with 7 bases in the middle. Germline V gene lookup returns CDR1 SGHTA and CDR2 FQGNSA. The CDR3 loop spans 14 amino acids. Scientists made TCR beta libraries using quantitative 5'-RACE with molecular barcodes. TCRdb re-called the 5' RACE reads with MiXCR, one entry per CDR3 protein. The repertoire holds some 220,000 distinct CDR3 sequences, with roughly 6.6% as singletons. This clonotype was detected many times. The target antigen is unknown. The sequence came from a male donor with ankylosing spondylitis. The chain has TRBV7-2 and TRBJ1-2; weak D call: TRBD1 (5 bases). The specimen sequenced was blood, either unsorted or a sorted T cell fraction (not recorded which). CDR3 DNA: TGTGCCAGCAGCTTAGCGTCAGGGAACTATGGCTACACCTTC. This translates into CASSLASGNYGYTF.